Each of the 10 T cell receptor beta chains below was sequenced from the same sample in a study of blood T cell repertoires in COVID-19. Some clones are missing from TCRdb's copy, which holds only in-frame ones; the method was immunoSEQ multiplex PCR. The table shows about 170,000 clones, with 70% to 85% occurring only once. Sequencing used peripheral blood. The receptors were sampled from a man in his 60s who had recovered from COVID-19.

The chain couples TRBV7-9 to TRBJ1-2; 8 bases align to TRBD1. Germline V gives CDR1 SEHNR, CDR2 FQNEAQ (reference sequence). V lost 8 bases and J lost 4; bases outside the gene matches: 15. The length of the CDR3 is 16 residues. The CDR3 nucleotides read TGTGCCAGCCTTCTTTTCCGGGACAGGCTCCCCTATGGCTACACCTTC. Amino acids: CASLLFRDRLPYGYTF.

The chain employs TRBV6-4 and TRBJ1-1; 8 nucleotides line up with TRBD1. The V and J ends lost 1 base and 11 bases, in that order; junction bases with no gene match: 6. The germline V gene encodes CDR1 MRHNA and CDR2 SNTAGT. The CDR3 is 13 amino acids. CDR3 protein: CASSDWAGGHAFF. The CDR3 bases are TGTGCCAGCAGTGACTGGGCAGGGGGCCACGCTTTCTTT.

This chain uses TRBV5-4 with TRBJ1-1; D may be TRBD1 (5 bases). Between the trimmed V and J ends, which lost 7 bases and 1 base, there was a span of 11 bases. CDR1 SGHNT and CDR2 YYREEE come from the germline V gene (reference sequence). The CDR3 length is 13 residues. The CDR3 spells CASHRGRNTEAFF. CDR3 in DNA: TGTGCCAGCCACCGGGGGAGGAACACTGAAGCTTTCTTT.

There are a few counts of this clone. The gene calls are TRBV11-2 and TRBJ1-2, with D perhaps matching TRBD1 (6 bases). This CDR3 contains 15 residues. V was trimmed by 1 base and J by 0 bases, leaving 9 bases between them. The germline V gene has CDR1 SGHAT and CDR2 FQNNGV. The chain's CDR3 is CASSLAQGPNYGYTF. CDR3 in DNA: TGTGCCAGCAGCTTAGCACAGGGTCCTAACTATGGCTACACCTTC.

This clone was counted once. This chain uses TRBV6-4 with TRBJ1-6; D remains unclear. The CDR3 totals 14 residues. Germline CDR1 and CDR2: MRHNA and SNTAGT. V was cut by 5 bases and J by 0 bases, with 5 bases left in between. The CDR3 region has the DNA TGTGCCAGCAGTCCAGGCTCCTATAATTCACCCCTCCACTTT. It yields the protein CASSPGSYNSPLHF.

The rearrangement links TRBV2 to TRBJ1-6, with 10 bases identical to TRBD1. From germline, CDR1 is SNHLY and CDR2 FYNNEI. The CDR3 contains 14 residues. Germline trimming cut 6 bases from V and 7 bases from J; bases unmatched to any gene: 3. The CDR3 region has the DNA TGTGCCAGCAGAGGGGGACAGGGGAATTCACCCCTCCACTTT. Protein product: CASRGGQGNSPLHF.

V is TRBV19 and J is TRBJ2-5, with 9 nucleotides matching TRBD1. With V trimmed by 5 bases and J by 6 bases, 7 bases remained unmatched. CDR3 length equals 14 residues. The germline V gene has CDR1 LNHDA and CDR2 SQIVND (reference sequence). The CDR3 here is CASSPTGGRQTQYF. For the CDR3, the DNA is TGTGCCAGTAGTCCGACAGGGGGAAGGCAGACCCAGTACTTC.

This clone turned up a few times. This chain links TRBV27 with TRBJ1-1; the D is unclear. The CDR3 runs to 16 residues. Germline assignment: CDR1 MNHEY and CDR2 SMNVEV (reference sequence). Between the trimmed V and J ends, which lost 0 bases and 1 base, there was a span of 12 bases. CDR3 sequence: CASSLSGSGPNTEAFF. The CDR3 DNA is TGTGCCAGCAGTTTATCCGGTAGCGGGCCGAACACTGAAGCTTTCTTT.

The CDR3 coding sequence is TGTGCCAGCAGTGAGCTGAGCTCTGGAAACACCATATATTTT. Translation: CASSELSSGNTIYF. The rearrangement uses TRBV6-1 and TRBJ1-3, with D unresolved. CDR3 size: 14 residues. Trimming stripped 3 bases from V and 0 bases from J, with 6 bases between. Germline V gene lookup returns CDR1 MNHNS and CDR2 SASEGT.

The V gene is TRBV5-1, the J gene TRBJ2-7; 10 nucleotides agree with TRBD1. CDR1 is SGHRS and CDR2 is YFSETQ in the germline V gene. V lost 4 bases and J lost 3; bases outside the gene matches: 10. There are 16 residues in the CDR3. CDR3 loop: CASSPGTGDLLYEQYF. In DNA form, the CDR3 reads TGCGCCAGCAGCCCGGGGACAGGGGACCTCCTCTACGAGCAGTACTTC.